One T cell receptor (beta chain) is described in this entry. As yet, its antigen is unknown. A single record per CDR3 protein comes from TCRdb applying MiXCR to the 5' RACE reads. The sample has fewer than 650,000 distinct CDR3 sequences; about 18% are singletons. The CDR3 contains 14 residues. V was pared by 0 bases and J by 2 bases, with 7 bases between. The V gene's germline CDR1 is LGHDT and CDR2 YNNKEL (reference sequence). These data come from a study of T-cell memory formation after mild COVID-19. Whole-study results and caveats: The SARS-CoV-2 specificity of second-wave clones reaching peak at day 37 remained unverified.

The sequence was obtained from an adult woman who had mild COVID-19 (a few samples of this study predate the infection). Cell type and time point are not known. The chain joins TRBV3-1 to TRBJ1-2; possibly TRBD1 for D (6 bases). The specimen was PBMCs or a T cell subset sorted from them (not recorded which). The CDR3 DNA is TGTGCCAGCAGCCAAGAAGGACAGAACTATGGCTACACCTTC. This encodes CASSQEGQNYGYTF.